Listed here are 2 T cell receptor beta chains from one sample, sequenced in a study of blood T cell repertoires in COVID-19. The assay was immunoSEQ multiplex PCR, and TCRdb's table has in-frame clones only and misses some. Of around 250,000 clones listed, approximately 82% are singletons. The specimen was PBMCs or T cells enriched from blood (not recorded which). The receptor set was obtained from a man in his forties or fifties who had been exposed to COVID-19.

The CDR3 nucleotides are TGTGCCAGTAGTCTCTCTCCGGACAATGAGCAGTTCTTC. Its translation is CASSLSPDNEQFF. J is TRBJ2-1 and V is TRBV19; no reliable D call. V shed 5 bases and J shed 5 bases, with 10 bases lying between them. The CDR3 is made up of 13 amino acids. CDR1 is LNHDA, CDR2 SQIVND, per germline (reference sequence).

This chain joins TRBV27 and TRBJ2-3; weak D call: TRBD2 (7 bases). V was shortened by 5 bases and J by 2 bases, with 23 bases between the two germline ends. Germline lookup yields CDR1 MNHEY and CDR2 SMNVEV (reference sequence). This CDR3 has 18 residues. The CDR3 is CASSRLPRAGAHTDTQYF. CDR3 coding DNA: TGTGCCAGCAGTCGGCTCCCTAGGGCGGGGGCACACACAGATACGCAGTATTTT.